This TCR beta chain was recorded in a study of control samples from healthy donors and cancer patients. From germline, CDR1 is KGHDR and CDR2 SFDVKD. V trimming: 0 bases; J trimming: 6 bases; junction bases outside the gene matches: 4. The CDR3 consists of 16 residues. In this sample, this clone turned up once. Sequenced by immunoSEQ multiplex PCR; TCRdb stores in-frame clones only, minus some. Of around 120,000 clones listed, around 89% were seen once; the top ten hold around 3.4%. Sequencing was done on a sample of blood. This chain joins TRBV24-1 and TRBJ2-2; the match to TRBD1 covers 9 bases. This TCR derives from a man aged 35 to 55 in good health. The CDR3 DNA reads TGTGCCACCAGTGATTTGGGGACAGGGTTGGCCGGGGAGCTGTTTTTT. It codes for CATSDLGTGLAGELFF.